These 9 T cell receptor beta chains were all obtained from the same sample, sequenced in a study of cytomegalovirus exposure and HLA in healthy donors. Use of 60 Vbeta and 13 Jbeta primers characterized the PCR. Here immunoSEQ multiplex PCR was the method, and the copy in TCRdb shows in-frame clones only, minus some. The table shows 50,000 to 60,000 clones, with roughly four fifths occurring only once. Sequenced sample: PBMCs. All receptors come from a woman between 35 and 50 years old in good health and CMV-seropositive.

This chain links TRBV25-1 with TRBJ2-3; D is possibly TRBD1 (6 bases). This CDR3 has 16 amino acids. Per the germline V gene, CDR1 is MGHDK and CDR2 is SYGVNS. V was trimmed by 4 bases and J by 2 bases, leaving 16 bases between them. CDR3 residues: CASSGTGLVITDTQYF. The CDR3 DNA sequence: TGTGCCAGCAGTGGTACAGGGCTCGTAATCACAGATACGCAGTATTTT.

This sequence joins TRBV29-1 and TRBJ2-5; D might be TRBD1 (6 bases). Germline assignment: CDR1 SQVTM and CDR2 ANQGSEA. The V and J ends lost 4 bases and 5 bases respectively, with 23 bases between them. CDR3 size: 16 residues. CDR3 region: CSVVVITGRQAETQYF. The CDR3 bases are TGCAGCGTTGTGGTAATAACAGGGCGCCAGGCGGAGACCCAGTACTTC. Based on the CDR3 plus reference TRBV29-1 and TRBJ2-5, the full variable domain is SAVISQKPSRDICQRGTSLTIQCQVDSQVTMMFWYRQQPGQSLTLIATANQGSEATYESGFVIDKFPISRPNLTFSTLTVSNMSPEDSSIYLCSVVVITGRQAETQYFGPGTRLLVL.

The chain has TRBV5-1 and TRBJ2-7; possibly TRBD1 for D (5 bases). The CDR3 consists of 15 residues. Germline loops: CDR1 SGHRS, CDR2 YFSETQ. Trimming shortened V by 3 bases and J by 6 bases, and 19 bases separated the two germline ends. The CDR3 DNA reads TGCGCCAGCAGCTCCGCTCAGGGATCCCCCGGCGAGCAGTACTTC. It specifies CASSSAQGSPGEQYF.

The chain uses TRBV2 and TRBJ1-2; D is perhaps TRBD1 (6 bases). Trimming removed 4 bases at V and 3 bases at J, with 6 bases between. This CDR3 has 12 amino acids. Germline CDR1 is SNHLY and CDR2 is FYNNEI. The CDR3 loop reads CASSGTDYGYTF. CDR3 sequence (DNA): TGTGCCAGCAGTGGGACAGACTATGGCTACACCTTC.

The V gene is TRBV9, the J gene TRBJ2-5; 9 nucleotides agree with TRBD2. J lost 1 base, V lost 4 bases, and 5 bases had no gene match. CDR3 length: 15 residues. From germline, CDR1 is SGDLS and CDR2 YYNGEE. CDR3 in amino acids: CASSYLAGAQETQYF. The CDR3, as DNA: TGTGCCAGCAGCTACTTAGCGGGGGCCCAAGAGACCCAGTACTTC.

The chain employs TRBV2 and TRBJ2-1; perhaps TRBD1 as D (7 bases). The CDR3 spans 15 residues. With 5 bases removed from V and 6 bases from J, the gap between germline ends came to 17 bases. Germline values: CDR1 SNHLY, CDR2 FYNNEI. The CDR3 nucleotides are TGTGCCAGCAGTTCACAGGGGCTAGCGACCAATGAGCAGTTCTTC. This gives the protein CASSSQGLATNEQFF. Combining the CDR3 with reference TRBV2 and TRBJ2-1 gives the whole variable domain EPEVTQTPSHQVTQMGQEVILRCVPISNHLYFYWYRQILGQKVEFLVSFYNNEISEKSEIFDDQFSVERPDGSNFTLKIRSTKLEDSAMYFCASSSQGLATNEQFFGPGTRLTVL.

In this sample, this clone turned up a few times. The rearrangement uses TRBV6-1 and TRBJ1-5; D may be TRBD1 (5 bases). Trimming removed 5 bases from V and 7 bases from J, with 15 bases in between. The CDR3 loop spans 14 amino acids. Germline CDR1 is MNHNS and CDR2 is SASEGT. The CDR3, as DNA: TGTGCCAGCAGTCCTTCTGGGGGAGGCCAGCCCCAGCATTTT. Translating it yields CASSPSGGGQPQHF.

The chain links TRBV28 to TRBJ2-2; D not resolved. CDR1 MDHEN and CDR2 SYDVKM come from the germline V gene. Deletions cut 3 bases from V and 3 bases from J, with 8 bases between. This CDR3 is built from 14 residues. The CDR3 loop is CASSFRDHTGELFF. CDR3 coding DNA: TGTGCCAGCAGTTTCCGCGATCACACCGGGGAGCTGTTTTTT.

V and J are TRBV27 and TRBJ1-1; D may be TRBD1 (5 bases). V was shortened by 2 bases and J by 4 bases, with 8 bases between the two germline ends. This CDR3 spans 13 amino acids. The germline V gene has CDR1 MNHEY and CDR2 SMNVEV (reference sequence). The CDR3 nucleotides read TGTGCCAGCAGTTTACAGGGATTCACTGAAGCTTTCTTT. Translating it yields CASSLQGFTEAFF.